These T cell receptor beta chains were read from a single sample in a study of early stage breast cancer tumors. Produced via immunoSEQ multiplex PCR; TCRdb's table is partial and in-frame only. The data contain some 58,000 clones, roughly 80% of them singletons. The sequenced sample was blood. These receptors originate from a person aged 25 to 39 with breast cancer. Each CDR3 is given with its conserved first and last residue. D genes are given only for firm matches. Size is omitted from some rows. Given values are once, few, many or a class for expanded clones.

J,V,D,size,CDR3,DNA
TRBJ1-1,TRBV11-2,.,.,CASSLIAGDAFF,TGTGCCAGCAGCTTAATTGCAGGGGACGCTTTCTTT
TRBJ1-2,TRBV6-5,.,once,CASSYSYDFNYGYTF,TGTGCCAGCAGTTACTCGTACGACTTCAACTATGGCTACACCTTC
TRBJ2-3,TRBV6-4,.,.,CASSDGTASDTQYF,TGTGCCAGCAGTGACGGGACTGCCTCAGATACGCAGTATTTT
TRBJ1-2,TRBV6-6,TRBD1,.,CASSYSRQGGSYGYTF,TGTGCCAGCAGTTACTCTCGCCAGGGGGGAAGCTATGGCTACACCTTC
TRBJ1-1,TRBV5-1,TRBD1,.,CASSSGQVPEAFF,TGCGCCAGCAGCTCCGGACAGGTCCCTGAAGCTTTCTTT
TRBJ2-3,TRBV5-4,.,.,CASSFFGDTQYF,TGTGCCAGCAGCTTCTTCGGAGATACGCAGTATTTT
TRBJ2-6,TRBV30,.,.,CAWSARGGRVWDSGANVLTF,TGTGCCTGGAGTGCAAGGGGGGGGAGGGTGTGGGACTCTGGGGCCAACGTCCTGACTTTC
TRBJ2-7,TRBV4-1,TRBD1,.,CASSQGDRGRTYEQYF,TGCGCCAGCAGCCAAGGAGACAGGGGGCGGACCTACGAGCAGTACTTC
TRBJ1-2,TRBV7-8,.,.,CASSLATPNLRAKANYGYTF,TGTGCCAGCAGCTTAGCCACCCCGAACCTCCGAGCCAAAGCTAACTATGGCTACACCTTC
TRBJ1-1,TRBV4-3,.,.,CASSQEWGNTEAFF,TGCGCCAGCAGCCAAGAATGGGGGAACACTGAAGCTTTCTTT
TRBJ2-7,TRBV4-1,.,.,CASSPGPTPYEQYF,TGCGCCAGCAGCCCCGGACCTACTCCCTACGAGCAGTACTTC
TRBJ2-1,TRBV6-4,.,.,CASSGTEINNEQFF,TGTGCCAGCAGTGGGACAGAGATAAACAATGAGCAGTTCTTC
TRBJ2-3,TRBV7-3,.,.,CASSFGQGYTDTQYF,TGTGCCAGCAGCTTCGGGCAGGGGTACACAGATACGCAGTATTTT
TRBJ2-1,TRBV19,.,.,CASSIFPDSDNEQFF,TGTGCCAGTAGTATTTTCCCGGACAGTGACAATGAGCAGTTCTTC
TRBJ2-1,TRBV19,.,.,CASSIAEGGFVNEQFF,TGTGCCAGTAGTATAGCCGAGGGGGGATTTGTCAATGAGCAGTTCTTC
TRBJ1-5,TRBV27,.,.,CASSPALGPQHF,TGTGCCAGCAGCCCTGCCTTGGGGCCCCAGCATTTT
TRBJ2-3,TRBV6-4,.,.,CASSDGRSTDTQYF,TGTGCCAGCAGTGACGGGAGGAGCACAGATACGCAGTATTTT
TRBJ1-3,TRBV19,.,.,CASKEGGVSGNTIYF,TGTGCCAGTAAGGAAGGCGGCGTATCTGGAAACACCATATATTTT
TRBJ1-1,TRBV27,.,.,CASSFEVHTKAFF,TGTGCCAGCAGTTTCGAGGTGCACACAAAAGCTTTCTTT
TRBJ2-6,TRBV7-9,.,.,CASSLGGGPGANVLTF,TGTGCCAGCAGCTTAGGTGGGGGGCCTGGGGCCAACGTCCTGACTTTC
TRBJ2-7,TRBV5-1,.,.,CASSLEYYEQYF,TGCGCCAGCAGCTTGGAATACTACGAGCAGTACTTC
TRBJ1-2,TRBV4-3,TRBD1,few,CASSQDHGNRGLYGYTF,TGCGCCAGCAGCCAAGATCACGGAAACAGGGGCCTCTATGGCTACACCTTC
TRBJ2-1,TRBV10-2,TRBD2,.,CASSVPGTSGSQHYNEQFF,TGCGCCAGCAGTGTCCCCGGGACTAGCGGGAGCCAACACTACAATGAGCAGTTCTTC
TRBJ1-3,TRBV19,.,.,CASSIVTDSGNTIYF,TGTGCCAGTAGTATAGTGACGGACTCTGGAAACACCATATATTTT